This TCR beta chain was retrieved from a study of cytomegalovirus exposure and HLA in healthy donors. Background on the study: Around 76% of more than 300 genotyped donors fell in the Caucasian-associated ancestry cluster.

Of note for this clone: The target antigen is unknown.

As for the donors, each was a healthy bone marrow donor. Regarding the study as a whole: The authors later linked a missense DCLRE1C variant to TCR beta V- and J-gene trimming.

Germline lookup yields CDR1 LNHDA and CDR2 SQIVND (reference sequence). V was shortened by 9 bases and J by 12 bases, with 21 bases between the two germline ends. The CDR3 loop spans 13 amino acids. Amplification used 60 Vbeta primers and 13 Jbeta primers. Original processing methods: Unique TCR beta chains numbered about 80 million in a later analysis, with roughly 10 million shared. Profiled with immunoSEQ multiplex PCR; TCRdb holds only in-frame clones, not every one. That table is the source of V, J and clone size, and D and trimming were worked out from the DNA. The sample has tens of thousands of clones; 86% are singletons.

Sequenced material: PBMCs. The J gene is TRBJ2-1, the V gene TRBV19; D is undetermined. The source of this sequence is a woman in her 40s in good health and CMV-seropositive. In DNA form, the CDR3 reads TGTGCCAGCCGGAGTCAGCCGGAGTTAGGGCAGTTCTTC. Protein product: CASRSQPELGQFF.